One T cell receptor beta chain is described in this entry. Antigen specificity is unknown. This likely traces to a read error, being one base from a far larger clone. Using two-round multiplex PCR, the authors amplified TCR beta CDR3 from genomic DNA. During first-round PCR, primers specific to each TRBV and TRBJ gene were used. TCRdb analysed the multiplex PCR reads with MiXCR anew, one entry per CDR3 protein. The sample gives around 26,000 distinct CDR3 sequences, approximately 44% of which show up once; about 15% is in the top ten. The data originate from a study of prognosis after radiotherapy for stage I lung cancer. Study details: Radiotherapy: SBRT, 3 to 5 fractions, biologically effective dose at least 100 Gy.

Study results and limitations: Counts of unique TCR clones fell following stereotactic body radiation therapy, median roughly 9,900 versus 7,200.

The input for sequencing was PBMCs, taken before or after stereotactic body radiation therapy (not recorded which). The sequence derives from a donor over 45 with non-small cell lung cancer.

The CDR3: CASSLALVRTYEQYF. The CDR3 DNA is TGTGCCAGCAGCTTAGCCTTGGTACGGACCTACGAGCAGTACTTC. V usage is TRBV7-8 and J usage is TRBJ2-7; D unresolved. The V gene's germline CDR1 is SGHVS and CDR2 FQNEAQ. The V gene lost 0 bases and the J gene lost 2 bases, with 11 bases spanning the gap. The CDR3 spans 15 residues.